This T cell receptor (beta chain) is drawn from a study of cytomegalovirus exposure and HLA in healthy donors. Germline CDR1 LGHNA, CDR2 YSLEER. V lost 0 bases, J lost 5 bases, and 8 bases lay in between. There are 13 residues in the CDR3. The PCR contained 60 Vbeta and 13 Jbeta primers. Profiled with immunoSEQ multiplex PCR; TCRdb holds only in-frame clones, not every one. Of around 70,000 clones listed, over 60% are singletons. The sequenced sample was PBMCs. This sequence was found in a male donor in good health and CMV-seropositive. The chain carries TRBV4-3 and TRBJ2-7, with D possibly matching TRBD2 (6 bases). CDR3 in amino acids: CASSQDREDEQYF. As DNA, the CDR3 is TGCGCCAGCAGCCAAGACAGGGAGGACGAGCAGTACTTC.